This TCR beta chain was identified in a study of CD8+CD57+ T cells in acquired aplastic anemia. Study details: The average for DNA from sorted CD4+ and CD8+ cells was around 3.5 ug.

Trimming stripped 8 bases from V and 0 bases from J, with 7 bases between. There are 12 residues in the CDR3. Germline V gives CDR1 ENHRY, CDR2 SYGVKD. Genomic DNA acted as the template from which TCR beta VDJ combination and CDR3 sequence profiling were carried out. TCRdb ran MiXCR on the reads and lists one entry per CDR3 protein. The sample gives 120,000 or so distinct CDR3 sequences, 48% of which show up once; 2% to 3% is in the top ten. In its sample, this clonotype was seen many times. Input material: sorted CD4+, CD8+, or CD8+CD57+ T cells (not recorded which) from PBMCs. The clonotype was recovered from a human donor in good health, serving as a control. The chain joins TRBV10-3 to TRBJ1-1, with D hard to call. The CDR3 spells CAIATLNTEAFF. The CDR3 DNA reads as TGTGCCATCGCCACCTTGAACACTGAAGCTTTCTTT.